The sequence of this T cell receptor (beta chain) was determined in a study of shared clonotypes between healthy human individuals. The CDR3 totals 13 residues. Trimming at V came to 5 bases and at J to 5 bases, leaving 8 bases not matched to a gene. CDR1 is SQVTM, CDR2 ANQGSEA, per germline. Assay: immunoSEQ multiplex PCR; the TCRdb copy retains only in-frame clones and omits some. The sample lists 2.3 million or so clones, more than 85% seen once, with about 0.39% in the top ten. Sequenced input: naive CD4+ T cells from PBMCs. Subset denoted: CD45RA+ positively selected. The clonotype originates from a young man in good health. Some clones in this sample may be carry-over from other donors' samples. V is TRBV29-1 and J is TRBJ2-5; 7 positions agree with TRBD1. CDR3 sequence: CSVRGRTIETQYF. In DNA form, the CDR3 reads TGCAGCGTTAGGGGGCGGACGATCGAGACCCAGTACTTC.